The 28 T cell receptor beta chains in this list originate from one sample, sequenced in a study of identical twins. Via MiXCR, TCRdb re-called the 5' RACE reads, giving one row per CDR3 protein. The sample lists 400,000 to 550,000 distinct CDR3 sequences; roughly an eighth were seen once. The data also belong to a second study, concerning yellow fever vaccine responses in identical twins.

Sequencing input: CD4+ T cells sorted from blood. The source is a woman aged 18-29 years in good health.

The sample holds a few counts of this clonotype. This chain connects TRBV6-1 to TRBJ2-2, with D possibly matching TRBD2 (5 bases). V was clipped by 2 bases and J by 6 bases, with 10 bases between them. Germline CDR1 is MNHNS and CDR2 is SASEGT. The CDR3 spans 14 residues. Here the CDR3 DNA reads TGTGCCAGCAGTGAACTGGGAGATGCCGGGGAGCTGTTTTTT. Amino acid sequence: CASSELGDAGELFF.

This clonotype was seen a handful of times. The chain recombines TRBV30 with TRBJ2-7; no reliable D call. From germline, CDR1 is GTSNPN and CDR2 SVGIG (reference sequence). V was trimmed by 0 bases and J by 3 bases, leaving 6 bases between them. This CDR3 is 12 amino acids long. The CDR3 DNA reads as TGTGCCTGGAGTGTATCTTTCTACGAGCAGTACTTC. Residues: CAWSVSFYEQYF. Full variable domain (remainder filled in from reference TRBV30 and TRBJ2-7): SQTIHQWPATLVQPVGSPLSLECTVEGTSNPNLYWYRQAAGRGLQLLFYSVGIGQISSEVPQNLSASRPQDRQFILSSKKLLLSDSGFYLCAWSVSFYEQYFGPGTRLTVT.

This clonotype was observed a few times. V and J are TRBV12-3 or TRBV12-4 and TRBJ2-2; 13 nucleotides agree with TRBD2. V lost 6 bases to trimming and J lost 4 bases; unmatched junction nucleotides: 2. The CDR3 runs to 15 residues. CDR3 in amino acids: CASSTSGGVTGELFF. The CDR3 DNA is TGTGCCAGCAGCACTAGCGGGGGGGTCACCGGGGAGCTGTTTTTT.

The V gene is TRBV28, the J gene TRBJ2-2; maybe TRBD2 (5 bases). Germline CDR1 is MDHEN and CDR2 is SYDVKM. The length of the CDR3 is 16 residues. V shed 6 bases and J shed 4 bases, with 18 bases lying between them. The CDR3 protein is CASSRPLGRGTGELFF. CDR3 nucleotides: TGTGCCAGCAGCCGCCCGTTGGGGAGAGGCACCGGGGAGCTGTTTTTT.

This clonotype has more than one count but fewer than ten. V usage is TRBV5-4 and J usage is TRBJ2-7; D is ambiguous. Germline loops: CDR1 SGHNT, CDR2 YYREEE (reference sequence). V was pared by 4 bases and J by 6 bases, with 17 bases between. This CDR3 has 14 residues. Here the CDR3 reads CASSLKAPPSEQYF. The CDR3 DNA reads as TGTGCCAGCAGCCTTAAAGCTCCGCCCTCCGAGCAGTACTTC.

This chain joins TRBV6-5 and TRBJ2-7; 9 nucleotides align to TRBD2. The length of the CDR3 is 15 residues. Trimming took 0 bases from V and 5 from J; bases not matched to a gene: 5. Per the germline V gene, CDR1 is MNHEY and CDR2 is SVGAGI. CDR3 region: CASSYSLAGQHEQYF. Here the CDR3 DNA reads TGTGCCAGCAGTTACTCCCTAGCGGGGCAACACGAGCAGTACTTC.

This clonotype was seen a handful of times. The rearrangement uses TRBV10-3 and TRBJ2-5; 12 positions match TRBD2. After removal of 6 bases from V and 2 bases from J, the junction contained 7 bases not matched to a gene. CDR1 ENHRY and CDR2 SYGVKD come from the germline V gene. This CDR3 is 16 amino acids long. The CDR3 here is CAISPGLAGGQETQYF. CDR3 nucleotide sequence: TGTGCCATCAGCCCCGGGCTAGCGGGGGGGCAAGAGACCCAGTACTTC.

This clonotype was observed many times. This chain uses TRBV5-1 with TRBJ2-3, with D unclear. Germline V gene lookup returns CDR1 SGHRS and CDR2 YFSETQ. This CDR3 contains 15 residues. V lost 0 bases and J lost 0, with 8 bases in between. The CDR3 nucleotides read TGCGCCAGCAGCTTGGACAAGACGAGCACAGATACGCAGTATTTT. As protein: CASSLDKTSTDTQYF.

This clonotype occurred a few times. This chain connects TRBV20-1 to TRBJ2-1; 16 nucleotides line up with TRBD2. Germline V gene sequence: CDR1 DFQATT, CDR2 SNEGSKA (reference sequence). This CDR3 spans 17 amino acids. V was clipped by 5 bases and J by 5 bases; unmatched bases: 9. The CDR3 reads CSAQGLAGGVLDNEQFF. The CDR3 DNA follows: TGCAGTGCTCAGGGACTAGCGGGAGGGGTTTTGGACAATGAGCAGTTCTTC.

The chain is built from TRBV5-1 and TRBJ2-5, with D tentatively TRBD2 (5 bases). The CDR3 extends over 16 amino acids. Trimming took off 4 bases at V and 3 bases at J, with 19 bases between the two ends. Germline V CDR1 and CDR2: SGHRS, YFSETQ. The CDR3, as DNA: TGCGCCAGCAGCCGCGGGTCTGAAGTCTCGGAAGAGACCCAGTACTTC. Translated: CASSRGSEVSEETQYF.

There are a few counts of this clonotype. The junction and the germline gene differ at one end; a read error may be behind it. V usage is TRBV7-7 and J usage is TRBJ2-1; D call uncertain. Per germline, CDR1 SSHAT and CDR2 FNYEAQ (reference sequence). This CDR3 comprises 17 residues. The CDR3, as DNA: TGTGCTAGCAGCCGCTCCGAACAAGCGAGAGCCTACAATGAGCAGTTCTTC. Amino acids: CASSRSEQARAYNEQFF.

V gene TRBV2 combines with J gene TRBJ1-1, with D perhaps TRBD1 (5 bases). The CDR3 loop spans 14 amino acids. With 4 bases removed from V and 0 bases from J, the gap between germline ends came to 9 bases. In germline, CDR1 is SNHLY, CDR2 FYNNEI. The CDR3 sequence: CASSARGLNTEAFF. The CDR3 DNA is TGTGCCAGCAGTGCTCGGGGGTTGAACACTGAAGCTTTCTTT.

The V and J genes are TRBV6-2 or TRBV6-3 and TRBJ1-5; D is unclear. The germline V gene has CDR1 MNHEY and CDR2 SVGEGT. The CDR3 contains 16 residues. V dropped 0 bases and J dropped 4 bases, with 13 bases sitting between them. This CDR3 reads CASSYSSGVGNQPQHF. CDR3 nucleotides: TGTGCCAGCAGTTACTCGTCCGGGGTAGGAAATCAGCCCCAGCATTTT.

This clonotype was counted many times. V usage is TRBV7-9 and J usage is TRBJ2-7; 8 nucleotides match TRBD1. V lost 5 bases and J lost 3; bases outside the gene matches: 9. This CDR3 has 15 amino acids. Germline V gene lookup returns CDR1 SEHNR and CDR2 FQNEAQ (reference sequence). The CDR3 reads CASSPDRVAVYEQYF. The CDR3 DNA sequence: TGTGCCAGCAGCCCGGACAGGGTAGCGGTCTACGAGCAGTACTTC. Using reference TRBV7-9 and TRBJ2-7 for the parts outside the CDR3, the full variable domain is DTGVSQNPRHKITKRGQNVTFRCDPISEHNRLYWYRQTLGQGPEFLTYFQNEAQLEKSRLLSDRFSAERPKGSFSTLEIQRTEQGDSAMYLCASSPDRVAVYEQYFGPGTRLTVT.

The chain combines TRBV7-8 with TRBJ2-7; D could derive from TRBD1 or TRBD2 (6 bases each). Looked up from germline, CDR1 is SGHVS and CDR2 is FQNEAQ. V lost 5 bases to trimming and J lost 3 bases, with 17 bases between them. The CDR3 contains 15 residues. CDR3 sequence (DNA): TGTGCCAGCAGCCCTAGACGGGGGCGAATCTACGAGCAGTACTTC. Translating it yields CASSPRRGRIYEQYF.

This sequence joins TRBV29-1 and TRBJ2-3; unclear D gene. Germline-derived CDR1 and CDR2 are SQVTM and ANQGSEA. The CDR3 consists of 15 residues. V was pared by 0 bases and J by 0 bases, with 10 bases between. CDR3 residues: CSVEDRNPSTDTQYF. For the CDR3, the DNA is TGCAGCGTTGAAGATCGCAATCCAAGCACAGATACGCAGTATTTT.

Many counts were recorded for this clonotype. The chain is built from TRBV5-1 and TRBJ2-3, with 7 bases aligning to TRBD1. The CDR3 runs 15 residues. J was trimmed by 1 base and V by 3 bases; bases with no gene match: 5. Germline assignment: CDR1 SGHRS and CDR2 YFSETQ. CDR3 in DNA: TGCGCCAGCAGCTGGACCGGGACAGGCACAGATACGCAGTATTTT. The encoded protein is CASSWTGTGTDTQYF.

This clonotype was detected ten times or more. The CDR3 is CSARDSDRGETQYF. The CDR3 DNA follows: TGCAGTGCTAGAGATTCGGACAGGGGCGAGACCCAGTACTTC. This sequence joins TRBV20-1 and TRBJ2-5, with TRBD1 identical over 9 bases. Trimming at V came to 0 bases and at J to 5 bases, leaving 4 bases not matched to a gene. The CDR3 runs 14 residues. Germline CDR1 DFQATT, CDR2 SNEGSKA (reference sequence).

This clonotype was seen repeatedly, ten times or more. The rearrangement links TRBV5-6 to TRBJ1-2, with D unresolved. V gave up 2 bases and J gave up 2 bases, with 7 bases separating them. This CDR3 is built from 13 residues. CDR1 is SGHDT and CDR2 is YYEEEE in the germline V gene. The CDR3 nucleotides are TGTGCCAGCAGCTTTGAGGAGAACTATGGCTACACCTTC. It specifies CASSFEENYGYTF.

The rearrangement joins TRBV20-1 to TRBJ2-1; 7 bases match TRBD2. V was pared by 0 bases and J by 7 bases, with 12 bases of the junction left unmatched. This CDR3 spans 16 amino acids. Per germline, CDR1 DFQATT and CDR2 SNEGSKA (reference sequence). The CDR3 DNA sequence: TGCAGTGCTAGAGAGAATCTAGCGGTTAGTCATAATGAGCAGTTCTTC. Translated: CSARENLAVSHNEQFF.

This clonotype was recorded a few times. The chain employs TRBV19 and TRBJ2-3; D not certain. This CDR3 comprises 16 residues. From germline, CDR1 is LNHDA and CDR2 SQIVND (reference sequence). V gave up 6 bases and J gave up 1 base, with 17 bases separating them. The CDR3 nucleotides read TGTGCCAGTAGCCCCGAGGTTGCCGTGGGCACAGATACGCAGTATTTT. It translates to CASSPEVAVGTDTQYF.

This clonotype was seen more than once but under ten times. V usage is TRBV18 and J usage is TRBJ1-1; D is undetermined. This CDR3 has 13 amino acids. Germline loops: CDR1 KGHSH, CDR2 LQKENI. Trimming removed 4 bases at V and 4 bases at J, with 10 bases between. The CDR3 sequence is CASSQTDSTEAFF. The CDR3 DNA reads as TGTGCCAGCTCACAAACGGATTCCACTGAAGCTTTCTTT.

The CDR3 protein is CASSLAGPSGNPPYNEQFF. CDR3 in DNA: TGTGCCAGCAGCTTAGCGGGTCCTAGCGGGAATCCACCCTACAATGAGCAGTTCTTC. The V gene is TRBV7-2, the J gene TRBJ2-1, with TRBD2 matching over 9 bases. CDR3 length equals 19 residues. The V gene's germline CDR1 is SGHTA and CDR2 FQGNSA. With 0 bases clipped from V and 2 bases from J, the junction kept 11 bases outside the gene matches. Complete variable domain (other parts from reference TRBV7-2 and TRBJ2-1): GAGVSQSPSNKVTEKGKDVELRCDPISGHTALYWYRQSLGQGLEFLIYFQGNSAPDKSGLPSDRFSAERTGGSVSTLTIQRTQQEDSAVYLCASSLAGPSGNPPYNEQFFGPGTRLTVL.

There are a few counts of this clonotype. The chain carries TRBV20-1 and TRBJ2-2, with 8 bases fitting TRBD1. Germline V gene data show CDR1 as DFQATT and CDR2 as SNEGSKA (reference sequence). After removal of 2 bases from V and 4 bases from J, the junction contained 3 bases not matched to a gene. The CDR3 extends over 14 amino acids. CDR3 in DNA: TGCAGTGCTAGACAGGGGGCACGCACCGGGGAGCTGTTTTTT. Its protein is CSARQGARTGELFF.

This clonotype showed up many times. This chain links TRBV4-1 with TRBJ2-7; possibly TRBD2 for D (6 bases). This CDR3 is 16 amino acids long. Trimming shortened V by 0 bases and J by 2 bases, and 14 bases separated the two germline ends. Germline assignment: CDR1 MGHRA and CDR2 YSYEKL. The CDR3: CASSQEGGATPYEQYF. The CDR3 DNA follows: TGCGCCAGCAGCCAAGAAGGAGGGGCTACACCCTACGAGCAGTACTTC.

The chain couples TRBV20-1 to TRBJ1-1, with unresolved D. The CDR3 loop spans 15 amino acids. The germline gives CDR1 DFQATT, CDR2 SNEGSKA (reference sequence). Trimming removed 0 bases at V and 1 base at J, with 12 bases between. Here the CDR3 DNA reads TGCAGTGCTAGAGATAGGCGGGGTGGGAACACTGAAGCTTTCTTT. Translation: CSARDRRGGNTEAFF.

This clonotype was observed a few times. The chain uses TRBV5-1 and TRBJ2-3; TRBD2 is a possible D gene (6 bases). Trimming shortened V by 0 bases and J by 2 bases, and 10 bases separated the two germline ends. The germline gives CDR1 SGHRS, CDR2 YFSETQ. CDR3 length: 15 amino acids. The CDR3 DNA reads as TGCGCCAGCAGCTTGGGGGACTTGTACACAGATACGCAGTATTTT. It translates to CASSLGDLYTDTQYF.

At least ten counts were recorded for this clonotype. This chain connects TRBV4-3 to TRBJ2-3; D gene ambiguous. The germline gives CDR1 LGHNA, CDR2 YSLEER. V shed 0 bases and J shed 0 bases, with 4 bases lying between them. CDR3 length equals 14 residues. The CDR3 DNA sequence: TGCGCCAGCAGCCAAGACAGAAGCACAGATACGCAGTATTTT. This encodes CASSQDRSTDTQYF.